These 30 T cell receptor beta chains share one sample of origin, sequenced in a study of cytomegalovirus exposure and HLA in healthy donors. PCR involved 60 Vbeta and 13 Jbeta primers. TCRdb's copy holds only in-frame clones and misses some; the assay was immunoSEQ multiplex PCR. There are about 150,000 clones in the sample; about 85% occur only once, and 3.5% lies in the top ten. Sequenced sample: PBMCs. Receptors were obtained from a human donor in good health.

The V call is TRBV6-5, the J call TRBJ2-7; D is possibly TRBD1 (7 bases). V was shortened by 6 bases and J by 0 bases, with 12 bases between the two germline ends. CDR1 and CDR2 (germline): MNHEY, SVGAGI. This CDR3 is built from 14 residues. CDR3 region: CASRSGDSSYEQYF. The CDR3 nucleotides read TGTGCCAGCAGGTCGGGGGACAGCTCCTACGAGCAGTACTTC.

The V and J genes are TRBV7-8 and TRBJ1-2; 7 bases are shared with TRBD1. CDR1 is SGHVS and CDR2 is FQNEAQ in the germline V gene. The CDR3 totals 14 residues. Unmatched junction bases numbered 5, after V lost 5 bases and J lost 2 bases. The CDR3 DNA reads TGTGCCAGCAGCGCGGGACAGCAGAACTATGGCTACACCTTC. It translates to CASSAGQQNYGYTF. The whole variable domain, filled in from reference TRBV7-8 and TRBJ1-2, reads GAGVSQSPRYKVAKRGQDVALRCDPISGHVSLFWYQQALGQGPEFLTYFQNEAQLDKSGLPSDRFFAERPEGSVSTLKIQRTQQEDSAVYLCASSAGQQNYGYTFGSGTRLTVV.

The chain employs TRBV19 and TRBJ1-2; TRBD1 matches at 8 bases. This CDR3 comprises 14 residues. Germline V gene data show CDR1 as LNHDA and CDR2 as SQIVND (reference sequence). Trimming took 8 bases from V and 8 from J; bases not matched to a gene: 13. The CDR3 is CASRDRGVVGGYTF. In nucleotides, the CDR3 is TGTGCCAGTCGAGACAGGGGTGTAGTCGGAGGCTACACCTTC. The complete variable domain, with remaining parts taken from reference TRBV19 and TRBJ1-2, reads DGGITQSPKYLFRKEGQNVTLSCEQNLNHDAMYWYRQDPGQGLRLIYYSQIVNDFQKGDIAEGYSVSREKKESFPLTVTSAQKNPTAFYLCASRDRGVVGGYTFGSGTRLTVV.

Only a few counts were recorded for this clone. This chain uses TRBV2 with TRBJ2-3; tentative D call: TRBD1 (5 bases). This CDR3 comprises 14 residues. The V gene lost 8 bases and the J gene lost 4 bases, with 16 bases spanning the gap. In germline, CDR1 is SNHLY, CDR2 FYNNEI. The CDR3 DNA follows: TGTGCCAGCTTTCAGGGTCTCGGCCCAGATACGCAGTATTTT. It translates to CASFQGLGPDTQYF.

This clone has just a few counts. The chain is built from TRBV4-1 and TRBJ2-7, with 12 bases aligning to TRBD1. Trimming removed 0 bases from V and 6 bases from J; junction bases left unmatched: 6. The germline CDR1 and CDR2 sequences are MGHRA and YSYEKL. This CDR3 is 16 amino acids long. CDR3 nucleotides: TGCGCCAGCAGCCAAGATCTAGGGACAGGGGGCCTCGAGCAGTACTTC. Protein: CASSQDLGTGGLEQYF.

The chain couples TRBV5-4 to TRBJ1-1; D is perhaps TRBD1 (5 bases). Per germline, CDR1 SGHNT and CDR2 YYREEE (reference sequence). V was clipped by 5 bases and J by 9 bases, with 11 bases between them. The CDR3 length is 11 residues. The CDR3 DNA reads TGTGCCAGCAGTCTCGGGGGGAAAGCTTTCTTT. Its protein product is CASSLGGKAFF.

This clone was seen once. The rearrangement joins TRBV6-6 to TRBJ2-5; TRBD1 might be the D (6 bases). With 6 bases removed from V and 3 bases from J, the gap between germline ends came to 8 bases. From germline, CDR1 is MNHNY and CDR2 SVGAGI (reference sequence). This CDR3 contains 12 residues. CDR3 loop: CASRQGEETQYF. CDR3 nucleotides: TGTGCCAGCAGACAGGGAGAAGAGACCCAGTACTTC.

The chain uses TRBV27 and TRBJ1-1, with D perhaps TRBD1 (6 bases). Germline V CDR1 and CDR2: MNHEY, SMNVEV (reference sequence). The V and J ends lost 3 bases and 3 bases respectively, with 17 bases between them. CDR3 length equals 16 residues. The CDR3 loop is CASSLRTALLDTEAFF. The CDR3 bases are TGTGCCAGCAGTTTGAGGACAGCCCTTCTGGACACTGAAGCTTTCTTT.

This clone was detected only once. The V and J genes are TRBV25-1 and TRBJ2-1; no definite D call. This CDR3 is built from 11 residues. Per the germline V gene, CDR1 is MGHDK and CDR2 is SYGVNS. Trimming stripped 5 bases from V and 9 bases from J, with 8 bases between. This chain's CDR3 is CASSPRGEQFF. The CDR3 DNA sequence: TGTGCCAGCAGTCCTAGAGGTGAGCAGTTCTTC.

The V call is TRBV6-1, the J call TRBJ2-5; D is possibly TRBD2 (5 bases). V was cut by 1 base and J by 5 bases, with 17 bases left in between. The CDR3 runs 16 residues. The germline V gene encodes CDR1 MNHNS and CDR2 SASEGT. The CDR3 region is CASSEGPRSGWETQYF. DNA of the CDR3: TGTGCCAGCAGTGAAGGGCCCCGATCGGGATGGGAGACCCAGTACTTC.

The chain uses TRBV6-5 and TRBJ2-7; possibly TRBD2 for D (6 bases). Germline V gives CDR1 MNHEY, CDR2 SVGAGI. The CDR3 has 16 residues. The V end lost 0 bases, the J end lost 3 bases, and 15 bases lay between the germline ends. CDR3 in amino acids: CASSYSDALGGYEQYF. For the CDR3, the DNA is TGTGCCAGCAGTTACTCCGACGCTTTGGGGGGCTACGAGCAGTACTTC.

V is TRBV10-3 and J is TRBJ1-1; 7 nucleotides match TRBD1. The CDR3 runs 14 residues. CDR1 is ENHRY and CDR2 is SYGVKD in the germline V gene. Germline trimming cut 6 bases from V and 2 bases from J; bases unmatched to any gene: 6. The CDR3 region has the DNA TGTGCCATCAGCACAGGGGCGGTCAACACTGAAGCTTTCTTT. This translates into CAISTGAVNTEAFF.

CDR3 DNA sequence: TGTGCCAGCGGACCAATACCGTGGGACAGGGAGAGTCGGGAGCAGTACTTC. It codes for CASGPIPWDRESREQYF. This sequence joins TRBV7-2 and TRBJ2-7; 9 positions match TRBD1. Germline values: CDR1 SGHTA, CDR2 FQGNSA. The CDR3 sequence is 17 residues long. Trimming at V came to 8 bases and at J to 7 bases, leaving 21 bases not matched to a gene.

The rearrangement joins TRBV13 to TRBJ2-6; no definite D call. V lost 1 base and J lost 1, with 5 bases in between. Germline lookup yields CDR1 PRHDT and CDR2 FYEKMQ (reference sequence). The CDR3 totals 15 residues. The CDR3 bases are TGTGCCAGCAGCTTAGCAGGATCTGGGGCCAACGTCCTGACTTTC. Translation gives CASSLAGSGANVLTF.

The gene calls are TRBV4-3 and TRBJ2-2; D gene uncertain. The CDR3 loop spans 14 amino acids. Germline CDR1 LGHNA, CDR2 YSLEER. Trimming pared 6 bases from V and 4 bases from J, leaving 12 bases between. CDR3 in amino acids: CASRPDLPTGELFF. The CDR3 coding sequence is TGCGCCAGCAGGCCCGACTTGCCCACCGGGGAGCTGTTTTTT.

The chain is built from TRBV14 and TRBJ1-1, with D unclear. Germline loops: CDR1 SGHDN, CDR2 FVKESK. The CDR3 loop spans 14 amino acids. V lost 1 base and J lost 4, with 10 bases in between. CDR3 coding DNA: TGTGCCAGCAGCCAAGTCCGAGGGTTCACTGAAGCTTTCTTT. Amino acid sequence: CASSQVRGFTEAFF.

CDR3 nucleotide sequence: TGCAGCGTTGGACAGGCCGGCTCTGGAAACACCATATATTTT. Translation gives CSVGQAGSGNTIYF. The chain is built from TRBV29-1 and TRBJ1-3, with a possible D match to TRBD1 (6 bases). The CDR3 totals 14 residues. Germline lookup yields CDR1 SQVTM and CDR2 ANQGSEA. V was shortened by 4 bases and J by 0 bases, with 10 bases between the two germline ends.

V usage is TRBV27 and J usage is TRBJ1-5; D remains unclear. V was clipped by 7 bases and J by 9 bases, with 22 bases between them. Per germline, CDR1 MNHEY and CDR2 SMNVEV (reference sequence). This CDR3 is built from 15 residues. In nucleotides, the CDR3 is TGTGCCAGCAAGCTTTGGGCTACCGGGAGCTCGCCCCAGCATTTT. Translating gives CASKLWATGSSPQHF.

This chain connects TRBV18 to TRBJ2-5, with 10 positions matching TRBD1. Germline values: CDR1 KGHSH, CDR2 LQKENI. V lost 3 bases to trimming and J lost 2 bases; unmatched junction nucleotides: 6. The length of the CDR3 is 16 residues. CDR3 nucleotides: TGTGCCAGCTCACCGGACCGGGACAGGGGTCAAGAGACCCAGTACTTC. It specifies CASSPDRDRGQETQYF.

The chain has TRBV4-3 and TRBJ2-7, with D maybe TRBD2 (5 bases). V lost 0 bases and J 1 base, leaving 10 bases between the germline ends. Germline V gene sequence: CDR1 LGHNA, CDR2 YSLEER. This CDR3 contains 15 residues. The CDR3: CASSQELVRSYEQYF. The CDR3 DNA follows: TGCGCCAGCAGCCAAGAACTAGTAAGGTCCTACGAGCAGTACTTC.

The CDR3 nucleotides read TGTGCCAGCAGCCCAACAGGGATCTATGGCTACACCTTC. Its protein product is CASSPTGIYGYTF. The genes are TRBV13 and TRBJ1-2, with D maybe TRBD1 (6 bases). V was trimmed by 5 bases and J by 4 bases, leaving 11 bases between them. The CDR3 consists of 13 residues. Germline CDR1 is PRHDT and CDR2 is FYEKMQ (reference sequence).

The V call is TRBV30, the J call TRBJ1-5; no definite D call. This CDR3 has 13 amino acids. V lost 4 bases and J 1 base, leaving 8 bases between the germline ends. CDR1 GTSNPN and CDR2 SVGIG come from the germline V gene (reference sequence). Written as DNA, the CDR3 is TGTGCCTGGAAGTCGGGGAGCAATCAGCCCCAGCATTTT. It encodes CAWKSGSNQPQHF.

This rearrangement joins TRBV14 to TRBJ2-1; D gene unclear. Germline V gene sequence: CDR1 SGHDN, CDR2 FVKESK. The length of the CDR3 is 15 residues. V was cut by 1 base and J by 4 bases, with 11 bases left in between. The CDR3 region is CASSQGGARYNEQFF. The DNA for the CDR3 is TGTGCCAGCAGCCAAGGCGGCGCGAGGTACAATGAGCAGTTCTTC.

The genes are TRBV27 and TRBJ2-2, with D possibly TRBD2 on 5 matching bases. V lost 2 bases to trimming and J lost 6 bases, with 13 bases between them. CDR1 is MNHEY, CDR2 SMNVEV, per germline (reference sequence). This CDR3 is 15 amino acids long. The CDR3 region is CASSLRGGRAGELFF. For the CDR3, the DNA is TGTGCCAGCAGTTTACGAGGTGGGCGGGCCGGGGAGCTGTTTTTT.

This clone was picked up one time. V gene TRBV25-1 combines with J gene TRBJ2-7; D remains unclear. This CDR3 has 15 amino acids. V was clipped by 1 base and J by 4 bases, with 14 bases between them. CDR1 MGHDK and CDR2 SYGVNS come from the germline V gene. The CDR3: CASSEFPPSLYEQYF. CDR3 in DNA: TGTGCCAGCAGTGAATTCCCCCCCTCGTTATACGAGCAGTACTTC.

The genes are TRBV7-6 and TRBJ2-6; no reliable D call. Looked up from germline, CDR1 is SGHVS and CDR2 is FNYEAQ. The CDR3 length is 17 residues. Trimming stripped 4 bases from V and 0 bases from J, with 13 bases between. The CDR3 DNA sequence: TGTGCCAGCAGCTCCCCCGCCTCGAGCTCTGGGGCCAACGTCCTGACTTTC. Amino acids: CASSSPASSSGANVLTF.

The V gene is TRBV30, the J gene TRBJ2-7, with a weak D call TRBD2 (5 bases). There are 11 residues in the CDR3. Germline V lookup: CDR1 GTSNPN, CDR2 SVGIG (reference sequence). V was pared by 1 base and J by 4 bases, with 5 bases between. In nucleotides, the CDR3 is TGTGCCTGGAGTGGGGAGTACGAGCAGTACTTC. Its protein product is CAWSGEYEQYF.

This clone was seen a single time. The rearrangement links TRBV2 to TRBJ1-2; D is perhaps TRBD1 (6 bases). This CDR3 is built from 11 residues. Trimming shortened V by 6 bases and J by 6 bases, and 8 bases separated the two germline ends. Germline values: CDR1 SNHLY, CDR2 FYNNEI. This CDR3 reads CASRDSDGYTF. In DNA form, the CDR3 reads TGTGCCAGCAGGGACAGCGATGGCTACACCTTC.

The chain recombines TRBV5-1 with TRBJ2-3, with 10 positions matching TRBD2. V shed 0 bases, J shed 2 bases, and the junction held 6 bases outside the gene matches. The CDR3 loop spans 17 amino acids. In germline, CDR1 is SGHRS, CDR2 YFSETQ. CDR3 sequence (DNA): TGCGCCAGCAGCTTGGGGATAGCGGGAGGCCTCACAGATACGCAGTATTTT. Residues: CASSLGIAGGLTDTQYF.

The chain is built from TRBV14 and TRBJ2-4; 11 nucleotides line up with TRBD2. V lost 1 base, J lost 1 base, and 3 bases stayed unmatched. This CDR3 has 17 residues. Per germline, CDR1 SGHDN and CDR2 FVKESK. The CDR3 spells CASSQGGLADAKNIQYF. The CDR3 bases are TGTGCCAGCAGCCAAGGGGGACTAGCGGATGCCAAAAACATTCAGTACTTC.